One T cell receptor (beta chain) is described in this entry. There is no known antigen for this receptor. No much larger clonotype is one base removed from it; base qualities were not supplied. The sample comes from a study of T cell responses to AZD1222 COVID-19 vaccine (dated by TCRdb to 2020 to 2022). Broadly, across the study: TCR sequencing covered roughly 230 trial participants: approximately 200 given two doses of AZD1222 and 26 given two doses of MenACWY control vaccine. Trial participants were enrolled by age into 18-55, 56-69 and 70-plus year subgroups, with around 150, 28 and 57 TCR-sequenced participants respectively.

According to the study, the label for this sample's time point signals: about 28 days (+/-7) after the second vaccine dose. AZD1222 recipients given second doses at about 4 weeks or at about 12 weeks were pooled, since spike-specific TCR depth and breadth were not found to differ between the two schedules. The vaccinee samples were drawn from two UK trials, COV001 and COV002, one of which was a single-blind randomized controlled phase 2/3 trial testing AZD1222 (ChAdOx1 nCoV-19) in healthy adults. For TCRbeta chain sequencing, PBMC samples were collected from trial participants at day 0 and at day 28 after the second dose. The CDR3 regions of human TCRbeta chains were analyzed by immunosequencing. Per the source publication's procedure: TCRs in the repertoires were compared against a reference library of SARS-CoV-2-specific TCRs that had been generated with the MIRA antigen-specificity platform. Breadth was defined as the fraction of unique TCRs that were SARS-CoV-2-associated. Depth was defined as the fraction of total T cells that were SARS-CoV-2-associated. Using the MIRA data, every spike-specific TCR was mapped to the spike region that the TCR reacted to and assigned to either a CD4 or a CD8 class. Log10-transformed breadth and depth values were compared by one-way ANOVA with Sidak's multiple comparisons tests. TCRdb stores this immuneACCESS table with in-frame sequences only. Part of the clones is absent; in the studies checked, under half of the shortfall reflects unresolved V genes, and no reason is known for the rest. V, J and clone size were drawn from that table, and D and trimming were deduced from the DNA. Within this sample are roughly 120,000 clones, with around 94% of them counted one time only. Around 1.4% of the sample goes to the ten largest clones.

Study-wide conclusions, independent of this receptor: Epitopes outside the regions mutated in the B.1.351 and B.1.1.7 variants were reportedly recognized by nearly half of the unique spike-specific TCRs. The whole spike protein was spanned by vaccine-associated CD4 TCRs, and dominant responses were seen in regions 160-218 and 743-854. In the small 56-69-year group, the increase in depth fell short of significance, most likely because of low power. Participants were mostly white British and included more females than males, and it was suggested by the authors that clonal diversity may have been underestimated. A significant rise in spike-specific TCR breadth and depth was observed after two AZD1222 doses relative to day 0 and relative to MenACWY recipients. Because no day 14 peak-response samples were available, the repertoires could be characterized only after the peak T cell response. Conclusions about previously exposed vaccinees were limited because only six AZD1222 recipients were SARS-CoV-2 seropositive at baseline.

Specimen: peripheral blood, collected 28 days after the second AZD1222 dose. This TCR came from an adult who received the AZD1222 COVID-19 vaccine.

The nucleotide sequence is given as TGTGCCAGCAGCCCCGGACAGGTTCGTTATGGCTACACCTTC. It translates to CASSPGQVRYGYTF. The sequence is built from TRBV5-6 and TRBJ1-2; 7 bases in the middle match TRBD1. CDR1 and CDR2, looked up from the germline V gene, are SGHDT and YYEEEE. Trimming accounts for 4 bases at V and 5 bases at J, while the number of junction bases matched to no gene is 8. Inclusive of the bounding cysteine and phenylalanine, the CDR3 is 14 residues long. Of the read, only the CDR3 DNA is kept; its 42 bases are in frame from base 1.